The 20 T cell receptor beta chains below come from one sample, sequenced in a study of CD8+CD57+ T cells in acquired aplastic anemia. Genomic DNA, serving as template, underwent TCR beta VDJ and CDR3 profiling. TCRdb fed the reads into MiXCR, producing one record per CDR3 protein. The profile shows approximately 180,000 distinct CDR3 sequences, around 60% of them singletons. Only patients with CD8+CD57+ cell expansion on flow cytometry were chosen for sequencing. The sequenced sample consisted of sorted CD4+, CD8+, or CD8+CD57+ T cells (not recorded which) from PBMCs. These receptors originate from a human donor with aplastic anemia.

The chain carries TRBV7-8 and TRBJ1-6, with D possibly TRBD1 on 6 matching bases. This CDR3 has 15 residues. V was trimmed by 0 bases and J by 10 bases, leaving 13 bases between them. Germline CDR1 and CDR2: SGHVS and FQNEAQ. DNA for the CDR3: TGTGCCAGCAGCTTAGCACAGGGATTTGAATCACCCCTCCACTTT. Amino acid sequence: CASSLAQGFESPLHF.

This chain connects TRBV5-1 to TRBJ1-6; 7 bases are shared with TRBD1. Germline CDR1 is SGHRS and CDR2 is YFSETQ. This CDR3 region has 16 residues. V dropped 3 bases and J dropped 8; count of bases not matched to a gene: 11. CDR3 region: CASSSGDSLNYSPLHF. For the CDR3, the DNA is TGCGCCAGCAGCTCAGGGGACAGCCTGAATTATTCACCCCTCCACTTT.

The chain carries TRBV7-2 and TRBJ2-2; D perhaps matches TRBD2 (7 bases). Germline V CDR1 and CDR2: SGHTA, FQGNSA. This CDR3 contains 16 residues. V lost 1 base and J lost 1, with 10 bases in between. For the CDR3, the DNA is TGTGCCAGCAGCTTAGTCGGGGGGCTGAACACCGGGGAGCTGTTTTTT. The encoded protein is CASSLVGGLNTGELFF.

The genes are TRBV7-2 and TRBJ2-1; 7 nucleotides match TRBD2. The CDR3 runs to 16 residues. From germline, CDR1 is SGHTA and CDR2 FQGNSA. J lost 6 bases, V lost 1 base, and 9 bases had no gene match. This CDR3 is CASSLGAGLIGNEQFF. The CDR3, as DNA: TGTGCCAGCAGCTTAGGGGCGGGACTAATTGGCAATGAGCAGTTCTTC.

This clonotype was detected ten times or more. This chain joins TRBV7-8 and TRBJ2-7; perhaps D is TRBD1 or TRBD2 (5 bases each). V gave up 6 bases and J gave up 9 bases, with 30 bases separating them. The CDR3 covers 17 residues. The germline gives CDR1 SGHVS, CDR2 FQNEAQ. The CDR3, as DNA: TGTGCCAGCAGGCTCCACCCGACCGGGACGGTTGGTCGGGGGCAGTACTTC. Amino acid sequence: CASRLHPTGTVGRGQYF.

This clonotype was seen ten or more times. The chain has TRBV2 and TRBJ1-1; D perhaps matches TRBD1 (6 bases). The CDR3 has 13 residues. Germline V gives CDR1 SNHLY, CDR2 FYNNEI. V was trimmed by 4 bases and J by 2 bases, leaving 8 bases between them. The CDR3 region is CASSGQDNTEAFF. DNA of the CDR3: TGTGCCAGCAGTGGACAGGACAACACTGAAGCTTTCTTT.

This clonotype showed up just once. The V call is TRBV15, the J call TRBJ1-1; 10 positions match TRBD1. With 3 bases clipped from V and 4 bases from J, the junction kept 5 bases outside the gene matches. This CDR3 spans 15 amino acids. Germline CDR1 LNHNV, CDR2 YYDKDF (reference sequence). The CDR3 here is CATSRRQGAGTEAFF. CDR3 sequence (DNA): TGTGCCACCAGCAGGAGACAGGGGGCTGGCACTGAAGCTTTCTTT.

The rearrangement links TRBV2 to TRBJ1-1; 7 bases are shared with TRBD1. Per germline, CDR1 SNHLY and CDR2 FYNNEI. Losses at the gene ends were 6 bases for V and 2 bases for J; bases not matched to a gene: 6. This CDR3 comprises 14 residues. The CDR3 DNA reads TGTGCCAGCAGCCACAGGGGAATCAACACTGAAGCTTTCTTT. It yields the protein CASSHRGINTEAFF.

This clonotype was picked up a small number of times. The rearrangement links TRBV4-2 to TRBJ1-2; possible D gene TRBD1, 6 bases. This CDR3 spans 14 amino acids. The V end was cut by 0 bases, the J end by 4 bases, with 9 bases between. Germline CDR1 and CDR2: LGHNA and YNFKEQ. CDR3 amino acids: CASSQDQGSYGYTF. The CDR3 region has the DNA TGTGCCAGCAGCCAAGATCAGGGGAGCTATGGCTACACCTTC.

The chain is built from TRBV19 and TRBJ1-4; 9 nucleotides agree with TRBD1. The CDR3 totals 18 residues. J gave up 1 base and V 4 bases, and 10 bases lay outside the gene matches. Germline CDR1 reads LNHDA; CDR2 reads SQIVND (reference sequence). The CDR3 region is CASSTTGQGIRTNEKLFF. CDR3 nucleotide sequence: TGTGCCAGTAGTACCACGGGACAGGGAATCAGAACTAATGAAAAACTGTTTTTT.

The chain couples TRBV7-6 to TRBJ2-2; D remains ambiguous. This CDR3 spans 15 amino acids. Germline lookup yields CDR1 SGHVS and CDR2 FNYEAQ. V gave up 6 bases and J gave up 4 bases, with 15 bases separating them. CDR3 nucleotide sequence: TGTGCCAGCAGTCGCCAGGACCGCGGCACCGGGGAGCTGTTTTTT. Protein product: CASSRQDRGTGELFF. Together with reference TRBV7-6 and TRBJ2-2, the CDR3 gives the full variable domain: GAGVSQSPRYKVTKRGQDVALRCDPISGHVSLYWYRQALGQGPEFLTYFNYEAQQDKSGLPNDRFSAERPEGSISTLTIQRTEQRDSAMYRCASSRQDRGTGELFFGEGSRLTVL.

This clonotype was counted a few times. V is TRBV7-8 and J is TRBJ2-3, with D perhaps TRBD1 or TRBD2 (5 bases each). Germline V gene sequence: CDR1 SGHVS, CDR2 FQNEAQ. The germline V and J ends were trimmed by 5 bases and 8 bases, with 14 bases remaining between them. The CDR3 loop spans 13 amino acids. The CDR3 coding sequence is TGTGCCAGCAGCCCTAGAGGGACGGGTACGCAGTATTTT. Translating gives CASSPRGTGTQYF.

A single count supports this clonotype. The genes are TRBV9 and TRBJ1-2; tentative D call: TRBD1 (5 bases). Germline values: CDR1 SGDLS, CDR2 YYNGEE. The CDR3 extends over 14 amino acids. The V end was cut by 5 bases, the J end by 4 bases, with 15 bases between. CDR3 nucleotide sequence: TGTGCCAGCAGGCCTTTGGACACGCTCTATGGCTACACCTTC. Its protein product is CASRPLDTLYGYTF.

The rearrangement links TRBV7-9 to TRBJ2-2; weak D call: TRBD1 (5 bases). This CDR3 has 14 amino acids. Trimming removed 4 bases at V and 3 bases at J, with 9 bases between. Per the germline V gene, CDR1 is SEHNR and CDR2 is FQNEAQ (reference sequence). The CDR3 protein is CASSWQGHTGELFF. CDR3 sequence (DNA): TGTGCCAGCAGCTGGCAGGGCCACACCGGGGAGCTGTTTTTT.

This clonotype was found many times. The chain has TRBV7-9 and TRBJ2-2; TRBD2 matches 8 bases. V lost 5 bases to trimming and J lost 5 bases; unmatched junction nucleotides: 7. Germline CDR1 reads SEHNR; CDR2 reads FQNEAQ (reference sequence). The CDR3 runs to 15 residues. The CDR3 is CASSAGGQLTGELFF. The CDR3, as DNA: TGTGCCAGCAGCGCGGGGGGCCAACTTACCGGGGAGCTGTTTTTT.

This clonotype was detected many times. The V gene is TRBV7-9, the J gene TRBJ2-7; 8 bases match TRBD1. The CDR3 runs 15 residues. V lost 3 bases to trimming and J lost 0 bases; unmatched junction nucleotides: 4. Per germline, CDR1 SEHNR and CDR2 FQNEAQ (reference sequence). The CDR3 region is CASSLRDRPSYEQYF. In DNA form, the CDR3 reads TGTGCCAGCAGCTTGAGGGACAGGCCCTCCTACGAGCAGTACTTC.

The chain recombines TRBV4-1 with TRBJ2-7; no definite D call. Germline V gene sequence: CDR1 MGHRA, CDR2 YSYEKL. The CDR3 loop spans 13 amino acids. Trimming removed 2 bases at V and 5 bases at J, with 10 bases between. CDR3 sequence (DNA): TGCGCCAGCAGCCAAATAGGGAACCACGAGCAGTACTTC. Translating it yields CASSQIGNHEQYF.

This clonotype was seen ten or more times. This chain uses TRBV3-1 with TRBJ1-6; the match to TRBD1 covers 11 bases. CDR3 length: 14 amino acids. Germline V lookup: CDR1 LGHDT, CDR2 YNNKEL (reference sequence). The J segment lost 13 bases and the V segment lost 1 base, leaving 3 bases of the junction unmatched. The CDR3 sequence: CASSQGTGGWPLHF. CDR3 nucleotide sequence: TGTGCCAGCAGCCAAGGGACAGGGGGCTGGCCCCTCCACTTT.

This rearrangement joins TRBV4-1 to TRBJ1-5; D not certain. The CDR3 spans 13 residues. Germline V gene sequence: CDR1 MGHRA, CDR2 YSYEKL. Deletions cut 0 bases from V and 4 bases from J, with 4 bases between. The CDR3, as DNA: TGCGCCAGCAGCCAAGATCAAAATCAGCCCCAGCATTTT. It yields the protein CASSQDQNQPQHF.

The CDR3 spells CAVKLGTEGYTGELFF. The DNA for the CDR3 is TGTGCCGTCAAACTCGGGACAGAGGGCTACACCGGGGAGCTGTTTTTT. The J gene is TRBJ2-2, the V gene TRBV10-3; 7 bases map to TRBD1. CDR1 is ENHRY, CDR2 SYGVKD, per germline. The CDR3 runs 16 residues. V dropped 11 bases and J dropped 3; count of bases not matched to a gene: 15.